The text below deals with one T cell receptor (beta chain). The table lists this clonotype with a few counts. Its antigen remains undetermined. No quality values exist for individual bases; no much larger clone is one base distant. The germline ends are 13 bases apart after V is trimmed by 4 bases and J by 6 bases. CDR1 is given as ENHRY and CDR2 as SYGVKD, both from the germline V gene. The CDR3 numbers 15 residues from cysteine through phenylalanine. Just the 45-base CDR3 DNA is kept, in frame starting at base 1. The sample was run on an Illumina HiSeq 2500. TCR beta libraries were prepared by quantitative 5'-RACE with molecular barcodes. From the authors' description of their analysis: Disease-linked TCR variants were identified with a new computational method built on a probabilistic model of VDJ rearrangement. The raw public data were reprocessed by TCRdb itself: fastp quality trimming at Q25, MiXCR clonotype calling, in-frame beta chains only. Identical CDR3 proteins give one entry, which carries the most common genes and DNA. The V and J calls and clone size are TCRdb's, not the authors'. Counted in this sample were around 150,000 distinct CDR3 sequences; around 42% of them appeared once. 13% to 15% of the sample is taken by the ten largest.

This sample is part of a study of CD8 T cells in ankylosing spondylitis (dated by TCRdb to about 2017). Study-wide context: The study profiled T cell receptor beta repertoires in healthy donors and ankylosing spondylitis patients to find disease-linked TCR variants. The full study cohort comprised some 27 ankylosing spondylitis patients and 85 to 120 healthy donors. Peripheral blood samples were taken, and synovial fluid was additionally collected from ankylosing spondylitis patients.

On the study overall, not on this receptor specifically: Some of the motif variants had been reported before in the synovial fluid and blood of reactive arthritis patients, a finding that suggests common disease-initiation mechanisms. The disease-linked clones showed a CD8+ phenotype and occurred at relatively low frequencies in peripheral blood. Blood from ankylosing spondylitis patients appeared to be characterized by a TCR beta motif composed of about 8 highly homologous amino acid variants. The disease-linked clones were reported to be significantly enriched in matched synovial fluid samples from ankylosing spondylitis patients.

Synovial fluid samples were matched to blood samples from the same ankylosing spondylitis patients. Sequencing input: synovial fluid, either unsorted or a sorted T cell fraction (not recorded which). This clonotype was sampled from a male donor with ankylosing spondylitis. Here the chain combines TRBV10-3 and TRBJ1-6, with the D segment identity uncertain. DNA sequence: TGTGCCATCAGTGTTGGTCGTAAACTTAATTCACCCCTCCACTTT. This encodes CAISVGRKLNSPLHF.